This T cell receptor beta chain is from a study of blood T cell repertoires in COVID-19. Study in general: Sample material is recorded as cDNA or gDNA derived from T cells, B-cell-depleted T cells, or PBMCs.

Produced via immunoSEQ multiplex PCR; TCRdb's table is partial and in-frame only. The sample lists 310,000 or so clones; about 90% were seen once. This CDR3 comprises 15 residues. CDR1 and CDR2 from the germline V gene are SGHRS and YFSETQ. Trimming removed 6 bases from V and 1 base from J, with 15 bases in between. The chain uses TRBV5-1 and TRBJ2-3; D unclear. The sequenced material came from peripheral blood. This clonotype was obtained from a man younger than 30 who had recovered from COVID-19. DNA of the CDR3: TGCGCCAGCAAAGAGTCGTCCATGGGCACAGATACGCAGTATTTT. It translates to CASKESSMGTDTQYF. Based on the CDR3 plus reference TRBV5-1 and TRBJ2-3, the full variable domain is KAGVTQTPRYLIKTRGQQVTLSCSPISGHRSVSWYQQTPGQGLQFLFEYFSETQRNKGNFPGRFSGRQFSNSRSEMNVSTLELGDSALYLCASKESSMGTDTQYFGPGTRLTVL.